A single T cell receptor beta chain is shown here with its context. As yet, its antigen is unknown. This record belongs to a study of CD8 T cells in Susac syndrome. Study results and limitations: The authors acknowledged that their TCR sequencing and HLA analysis involved a relatively small number of individuals.

When the RNA was reverse transcribed, random hexamers were used with an input of 0.5 to 1 ug. An immunoSEQ multiplex PCR generated amplified TCR beta CDR3 products spanning 54 Vbeta and 13 Jbeta. TCRdb redid the calling of the immunoSEQ multiplex PCR reads with MiXCR, one entry per CDR3 protein. The sample gives about 300,000 distinct CDR3 sequences, around nine tenths of which show up once; 0.18% is in the top ten. Sequencing of TCR beta was carried out in blood CD8+ and CD4+ T cells. This receptor was identified in a human donor with multiple sclerosis. Sequencing was performed on CD8+ T cells from PBMCs.

The CDR3 sequence is CASETGGAYNEQFF. CDR3 DNA: TGTGCCAGCGAAACAGGGGGCGCCTACAATGAGCAGTTCTTC. J is TRBJ2-1 and V is TRBV9; 9 bases map to TRBD1. This CDR3 comprises 14 residues. The V segment lost 7 bases and the J segment 2 bases; nucleotides outside the gene matches: 4. The germline CDR1 and CDR2 sequences are SGDLS and YYNGEE.